This T cell receptor (beta chain) emerged from a study of cytomegalovirus exposure and HLA in healthy donors. General study findings and limits: Later analysis demonstrated an association between a missense DCLRE1C variant and TCR beta V- and J-gene trimming. Researchers counted approximately 160 TCR beta chains as cytomegalovirus-associated.

This CDR3 is built from 13 residues. The germline V gene encodes CDR1 GTSNPN and CDR2 SVGIG (reference sequence). The ends were cut back, 0 bases at V and 1 base at J, with 4 bases in the middle. With 60 Vbeta and 13 Jbeta primers, the PCR was carried out. Profiled with immunoSEQ multiplex PCR; TCRdb holds only in-frame clones, not every one. The repertoire holds some 110,000 clones, with 60% to 85% as singletons. As regards this clone: Its antigen is not identified. This specimen includes other DNA sequences encoding the same CDR3.

V and J are TRBV30 and TRBJ1-3, with D unclear. This receptor was identified in a man aged 50 or older in good health and CMV-seropositive. The sequencing input was PBMCs. CDR3 nucleotide sequence: TGTGCCTGGAGTGTACGGTCTGGAAACACCATATATTTT. Its translation is CAWSVRSGNTIYF.